What follows are 10 T cell receptor beta chains derived from one specimen sequenced in a study of beta chain features in type 1 diabetes (dated by TCRdb to between 2017 and 2018). The library came from the immunoSEQ multiplex PCR assay. The High Capacity cDNA Reverse Transcription Kit was used to reverse transcribe all of the isolated RNA, meaning that expressed TCRB transcripts were what got sequenced. TCRdb re-hosts the immuneACCESS table, in-frame sequences only. Its copies lack some clones; in the studies checked, an unresolved V gene accounts for under half of them, and the cause for the rest is not known. The sample data list a few hundred thousand clones, and about 11% of these were observed just once. 0.015% to 0.02% of the sample is taken by the ten largest. Sample: naive CD4+ T cells from blood. Interpreted using the paper, the cell subset or site label stands for: true naive CD4+ T cells. These receptors came from a woman aged 25 to 45 in good health.

The V gene is TRBV6-5, the J gene TRBJ2-1; 7 bases are a match to TRBD2. This CDR3 has 15 amino acids. Germline V gene sequence: CDR1 MNHEY, CDR2 SVGAGI. The J segment lost 7 bases and the V segment lost 6 bases, leaving 12 bases of the junction unmatched. CDR3 in DNA: TGTGCCAGCAGGCCGACTAGCCCCTTATTTAATGAGCAGTTCTTC. Translated, it gives CASRPTSPLFNEQFF.

About this clone: The sample has other DNA sequences that encode this CDR3 too. The genes are TRBV28 and TRBJ1-5; no definite D call. Per germline, CDR1 MDHEN and CDR2 SYDVKM. This CDR3 region has 14 residues. The V gene lost 3 bases and the J gene lost 4 bases, with 10 bases spanning the gap. For the CDR3, the DNA is TGTGCCAGCAGTTTGGTACAGAGTAATCAGCCCCAGCATTTT. Translated: CASSLVQSNQPQHF.

This clone was observed a few times. The CDR3 DNA follows: TGCGCCAGCAGTGCTCGGGACAGGCTCGTCTATGGCTACACCTTC. As protein: CASSARDRLVYGYTF. V gene TRBV5-1 combines with J gene TRBJ1-2; 8 positions match TRBD1. V shed 5 bases, J shed 4 bases, and the junction held 10 bases outside the gene matches. In germline, CDR1 is SGHRS, CDR2 YFSETQ. This CDR3 has 15 amino acids.

This clone appeared a few times. V gene TRBV28 combines with J gene TRBJ2-7; a possible D gene is TRBD2 (5 bases). The germline V gene has CDR1 MDHEN and CDR2 SYDVKM. Trimming left V 2 bases short and J 4 bases short, with 12 bases between. The CDR3 covers 14 residues. The chain's CDR3 is CASSLPAGTYEQYF. The CDR3 bases are TGTGCCAGCAGTTTACCGGCGGGCACTTACGAGCAGTACTTC. Full variable domain (remainder filled in from reference TRBV28 and TRBJ2-7): DVKVTQSSRYLVKRTGEKVFLECVQDMDHENMFWYRQDPGLGLRLIYFSYDVKMKEKGDIPEGYSVSREKKERFSLILESASTNQTSMYLCASSLPAGTYEQYFGPGTRLTVT.

The chain carries TRBV6-5 and TRBJ2-1; TRBD2 aligns across 8 bases. The ends lost 2 bases at V and 9 bases at J; junction bases unmatched: 6. This CDR3 is 14 amino acids long. CDR1 MNHEY and CDR2 SVGAGI come from the germline V gene. Here the CDR3 DNA reads TGTGCCAGCAGTTACAGGTCGGGAGGGATTGAGCAGTTCTTC. Amino acid sequence: CASSYRSGGIEQFF.

The sample holds a few counts of this clone. The V call is TRBV7-9, the J call TRBJ2-1; maybe TRBD2 (7 bases). The CDR3 spans 17 residues. CDR1 and CDR2 from the germline V gene are SEHNR and FQNEAQ (reference sequence). Trimming stripped 3 bases from V and 4 bases from J, with 19 bases between. The CDR3 here is CASSFRGGDKYYNEQFF. The CDR3 DNA sequence: TGTGCCAGCAGCTTTCGTGGGGGGGACAAGTATTACAATGAGCAGTTCTTC.

The chain combines TRBV6-5 with TRBJ2-7; 7 bases are shared with TRBD2. CDR1 is MNHEY and CDR2 is SVGAGI in the germline V gene. J gave up 5 bases and V 5 bases, and 9 bases lay outside the gene matches. This CDR3 has 14 amino acids. This chain's CDR3 is CASSSLGRVDEQYF. The CDR3 DNA is TGTGCCAGCAGTAGCCTAGGGAGGGTTGACGAGCAGTACTTC.

This chain links TRBV28 with TRBJ2-7; D might be TRBD2 (6 bases). The CDR3 sequence is 14 residues long. Germline V gene lookup returns CDR1 MDHEN and CDR2 SYDVKM. Trimming stripped 7 bases from V and 2 bases from J, with 15 bases between. Here the CDR3 reads CASNPPGGPYEQYF. The CDR3 DNA sequence: TGTGCCAGCAATCCACCCGGGGGACCCTACGAGCAGTACTTC.

In this sample, this clone turned up a few times. This rearrangement joins TRBV7-6 to TRBJ2-7; TRBD2 matches at 16 bases. The CDR3 runs 16 residues. After removal of 4 bases from V and 4 bases from J, the junction contained 4 bases not matched to a gene. CDR1 and CDR2 (germline): SGHVS, FNYEAQ. The CDR3 DNA sequence: TGTGCCAGCAGCTCGGGGACTAGCGGGAGGGTGTACGAGCAGTACTTC. It codes for CASSSGTSGRVYEQYF.

The chain links TRBV10-3 to TRBJ2-1; 11 positions agree with TRBD2. This CDR3 contains 14 residues. The germline V gene has CDR1 ENHRY and CDR2 SYGVKD. The V and J ends lost 7 bases and 5 bases, in that order; junction bases with no gene match: 4. CDR3 nucleotide sequence: TGTGCCATCACTGGACTAGCGGGCCACAATGAGCAGTTCTTC. It yields the protein CAITGLAGHNEQFF.